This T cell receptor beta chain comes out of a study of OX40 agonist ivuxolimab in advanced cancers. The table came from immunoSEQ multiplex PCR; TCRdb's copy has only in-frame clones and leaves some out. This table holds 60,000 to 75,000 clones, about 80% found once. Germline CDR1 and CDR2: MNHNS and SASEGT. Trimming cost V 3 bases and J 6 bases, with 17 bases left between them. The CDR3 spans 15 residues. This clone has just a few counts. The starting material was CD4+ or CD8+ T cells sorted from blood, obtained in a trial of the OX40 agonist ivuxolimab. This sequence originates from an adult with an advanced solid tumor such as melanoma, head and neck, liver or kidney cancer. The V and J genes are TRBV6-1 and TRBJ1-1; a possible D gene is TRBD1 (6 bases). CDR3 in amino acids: CASSDLGQGSAEAFF. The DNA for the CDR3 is TGTGCCAGCAGTGACCTGGGACAAGGCTCAGCTGAAGCTTTCTTT.